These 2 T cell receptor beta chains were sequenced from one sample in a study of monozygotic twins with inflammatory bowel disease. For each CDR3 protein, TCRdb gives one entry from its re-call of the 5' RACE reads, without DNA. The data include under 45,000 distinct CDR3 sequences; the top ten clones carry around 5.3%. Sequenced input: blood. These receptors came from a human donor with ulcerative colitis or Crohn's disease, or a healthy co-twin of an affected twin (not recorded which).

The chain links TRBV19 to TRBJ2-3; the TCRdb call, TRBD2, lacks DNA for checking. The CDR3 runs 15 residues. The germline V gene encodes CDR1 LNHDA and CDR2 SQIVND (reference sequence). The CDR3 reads CASSPSSGLTDTQYF.

The CDR3 protein is CASSPRLAGVAGGANVLTF. The gene calls are TRBV6-5 and TRBJ2-6; with no DNA, the TCRdb D assignment of TRBD2 cannot be verified. The CDR3 totals 19 residues. Per germline, CDR1 MNHEY and CDR2 SVGAGI.